Sequencing of this T cell receptor beta chain was carried out in a study of cytomegalovirus exposure and HLA in healthy donors. Findings and caveats of the study: Near-uniform donor sequencing depth was presumed by presence/absence analyses.

In the case of this clone: As yet, its antigen is unknown.

Germline V gives CDR1 SGHTA, CDR2 FQGNSA. J lost 2 bases, V lost 3 bases, and 6 bases had no gene match. This CDR3 spans 15 amino acids. The PCR contained 60 Vbeta and 13 Jbeta primers. The data were produced by immunoSEQ multiplex PCR, yet TCRdb's version contains in-frame clones alone and is incomplete. Its table lists roughly 190,000 clones. The sequence came from a woman aged 18-30 years in good health and CMV-seropositive. This rearrangement joins TRBV7-2 to TRBJ2-7; 8 bases are shared with TRBD2. Material: PBMCs. CDR3 amino acids: CASSFLLAETYEQYF. CDR3 nucleotides: TGTGCCAGCAGCTTCCTACTAGCGGAGACCTACGAGCAGTACTTC.